The rows below give T cell receptor beta chains drawn from one sample of a study of T-cell memory formation after mild COVID-19. TCRdb reanalysed the 5' RACE reads using MiXCR and keeps one entry per CDR3 protein. Of approximately 450,000 distinct CDR3 sequences listed, around a sixth are singletons. The sequenced material came from PBMCs or a T cell subset sorted from them (not recorded which). The receptor source for this set is an adult woman who had mild COVID-19 (a few samples of this study predate the infection). Cell type and time point are not known. CDR3s include the opening cysteine and the closing phenylalanine or tryptophan. The order of the fields is clone size, D gene, V gene, J gene, CDR3 length, CDR3 protein, CDR3 DNA. D genes are given only for firm matches. Clone size is given for some rows only: seen once, a few or many times, or a class if the clone is expanded.

>few|TRBD2|TRBV7-8|TRBJ2-2|16
CASSTLPGTSFGELFF
TGTGCCAGCAGCACACTCCCCGGGACTAGCTTTGGGGAGCTGTTTTTT
>-|-|TRBV7-2|TRBJ2-4|16
CASSLGGVGSFNIQYF
TGTGCCAGCAGCTTAGGGGGAGTCGGGAGTTTTAACATTCAGTACTTC
>few|TRBD2|TRBV7-9|TRBJ2-1|13
CASIEVEGTRPFF
TGTGCCAGCATAGAAGTTGAGGGGACTAGACCTTTCTTC
>-|-|TRBV5-1|TRBJ2-3|14
CAISLALQEDTQYF
TGCGCCATCAGCTTGGCTCTACAGGAGGATACGCAGTATTTT
>-|TRBD1|TRBV18|TRBJ2-2|18
CASSPNPQGARGTGELFF
TGTGCCAGCTCACCAAATCCTCAGGGGGCGCGCGGCACCGGGGAGCTGTTTTTT
>many|-|TRBV12-3/TRBV12-4|TRBJ2-2|14
CASSPLRSTGELFF
TGTGCCAGCAGTCCTTTAAGGAGCACCGGGGAGCTGTTTTTT
>few|-|TRBV19|TRBJ1-5|15
CASSIFPGRNQPQHF
TGTGCCAGTAGTATCTTTCCAGGACGCAATCAGCCCCAGCATTTT
>-|-|TRBV12-3/TRBV12-4|TRBJ2-2|15
CASSFQGGNTGELFF
TGTGCCAGCAGTTTTCAGGGGGGGAACACCGGGGAGCTGTTTTTT
>once|TRBD1|TRBV12-3/TRBV12-4|TRBJ1-2|17
CASSRSPTRTGGLGYTF
TGTGCCAGCAGCCGCTCCCCCACTCGGACAGGGGGATTAGGCTACACCTTC
>-|-|TRBV12-3/TRBV12-4|TRBJ1-1|13
CASSFGQGSEAFF
TGTGCCAGCAGTTTTGGGCAGGGAAGTGAAGCTTTCTTT
>few|TRBD2|TRBV5-4|TRBJ2-5|13
CASNVGGYETQYF
TGTGCCAGCAATGTGGGAGGGTATGAGACCCAGTACTTC
>-|-|TRBV15|TRBJ2-1|17
CATSRGGQRSSYNEQFF
TGTGCCACCAGCAGGGGAGGACAGCGGAGCTCCTACAATGAGCAGTTCTTC
>-|TRBD1|TRBV12-3/TRBV12-4|TRBJ2-1|15
CASTLSSGQYNEQFF
TGTGCCAGCACCCTCTCCTCGGGACAGTACAATGAGCAGTTCTTC
>-|-|TRBV5-1|TRBJ2-6|14
CASLGTAGANVLTF
TGCGCCAGCTTAGGGACTGCCGGGGCCAACGTCCTGACTTTC
>many|-|TRBV28|TRBJ1-1|17
CASSLFGPLRVSTEAFF
TGTGCCAGCAGTTTATTTGGTCCCCTCAGGGTGAGCACTGAAGCTTTCTTT
>-|-|TRBV5-8|TRBJ2-3|13
CASRVENTDTQYF
TGTGCCAGCAGGGTAGAGAACACAGATACGCAGTATTTT
>few|-|TRBV5-5|TRBJ1-5|14
CASSADRSNQPQHF
TGTGCCAGCAGCGCCGACAGGAGCAATCAGCCCCAGCATTTT
>few|-|TRBV7-6|TRBJ2-3|16
CASSSRAGWDLDTQYF
TGTGCCAGCAGCTCTCGGGCAGGGTGGGATCTAGATACGCAGTATTTT
>few|-|TRBV7-3|TRBJ2-3|15
CASSLYPAGTDTQYF
TGTGCCAGCAGCTTATACCCGGCGGGCACAGATACGCAGTATTTT
>few|TRBD2|TRBV20-1|TRBJ2-1|14
CSARLAGSTNEQFF
TGCAGTGCTAGACTAGCGGGATCGACGAATGAGCAGTTCTTC
>-|-|TRBV6-5|TRBJ1-2|14
CASSYSDSNYGYTF
TGTGCCAGCAGTTACTCTGACAGTAACTATGGCTACACCTTC
>-|-|TRBV29-1|TRBJ2-1|13
CSVEKPSQNEQFF
TGCAGCGTTGAGAAGCCTAGTCAGAATGAGCAGTTCTTC
>-|TRBD2|TRBV25-1|TRBJ2-3|18
CASSTSGGASGSTDTQYF
TGTGCCAGCAGTACTAGCGGGGGGGCATCGGGGTCCACAGATACGCAGTATTTT
>-|-|TRBV12-2|TRBJ2-3|16
CASRSGLAGRTDTQYF
TGTGCAAGTCGCTCGGGACTAGCGGGCCGCACAGATACGCAGTATTTT
>-|-|TRBV12-3/TRBV12-4|TRBJ2-5|13
CASSTGIQETQYF
TGTGCCAGCAGTACAGGGATCCAAGAGACCCAGTACTTC
>many|-|TRBV18|TRBJ1-6|17
CASSPVNPGGAESPLHF
TGTGCCAGCTCACCTGTAAACCCGGGGGGTGCGGAGTCACCCCTCCACTTT
>few|-|TRBV20-1|TRBJ1-1|13
CSAPEQGNTEAFF
TGCAGTGCCCCCGAACAGGGGAACACTGAAGCTTTCTTT
>few|-|TRBV12-3/TRBV12-4|TRBJ2-5|17
CASSLALGAGHEETQYF
TGTGCCAGCAGTTTAGCGCTAGGGGCTGGACACGAAGAGACCCAGTACTTC
>-|-|TRBV5-6|TRBJ2-5|17
CASSPLRGPGRGKTQYF
TGTGCCAGCAGCCCTCTGCGGGGGCCTGGTCGGGGGAAGACCCAGTACTTC
>few|-|TRBV6-5|TRBJ2-3|13
CASSYSRPDTQYF
TGTGCCAGCAGTTACTCGAGACCTGATACGCAGTATTTT
>-|TRBD2|TRBV20-1|TRBJ2-3|14
CSALGAGGPNTQYF
TGCAGTGCCCTGGGGGCGGGGGGGCCAAATACGCAGTATTTT
>-|-|TRBV11-3|TRBJ2-1|14
CASSLDDPSGEQFF
TGTGCCAGCAGCTTAGATGATCCGTCGGGTGAGCAGTTCTTC
>-|-|TRBV18|TRBJ2-5|14
CASSLQGTHETQYF
TGTGCCAGCTCTCTTCAGGGGACTCATGAGACCCAGTACTTC
>-|-|TRBV24-1|TRBJ2-7|13
CATSDPGEDEQYF
TGTGCCACCAGTGATCCAGGGGAGGACGAGCAGTACTTC
>once|TRBD1|TRBV5-4|TRBJ2-1|15
CASSPATGQYNEQFF
TGTGCCAGCAGCCCAGCGACAGGGCAATACAATGAGCAGTTCTTC
>-|-|TRBV12-3/TRBV12-4|TRBJ2-3|12
CASSPPHYTQYF
TGTGCCAGCAGCCCCCCCCACTATACGCAGTATTTT
>-|-|TRBV5-8|TRBJ1-2|13
CASSPRWNYGYTF
TGTGCCAGCAGCCCCCGGTGGAACTATGGCTACACCTTC
>-|TRBD2|TRBV5-1|TRBJ2-1|16
CASSLAGSGGAHEQFF
TGCGCCAGCAGCTTGGCCGGGAGCGGGGGGGCCCATGAGCAGTTCTTC
>few|-|TRBV6-5|TRBJ2-4|16
CASSSATAGLKNIQYF
TGTGCCAGCAGTTCCGCCACTGCGGGCCTCAAAAACATTCAGTACTTC
>-|-|TRBV27|TRBJ1-4|13
CASRQATNEKLFF
TGTGCCAGCAGACAGGCAACTAATGAAAAACTGTTTTTT
>-|-|TRBV12-3/TRBV12-4|TRBJ1-2|13
CASSLSGRDGYTF
TGTGCCAGCAGTTTGTCAGGGCGGGATGGCTACACCTTC
>-|-|TRBV29-1|TRBJ2-7|16
CSVDIGFYPSSYEQYF
TGCAGCGTTGACATAGGGTTCTACCCCTCCTCCTACGAGCAGTACTTC
>-|-|TRBV6-5|TRBJ1-1|15
CASSYSRGGNTEAFF
TGTGCCAGCAGTTACTCTCGAGGCGGAAACACTGAAGCTTTCTTT